A single sample gave rise to the 24 T cell receptor beta chains below, sequenced in a study of CD8+ T cells in alopecia areata. The treatment here: oral pan-JAK inhibitor, 5-10 mg twice daily. After isolation, RNA underwent reverse transcription to generate cDNA as the sequencing template. This table comes from immunoSEQ multiplex PCR, and its TCRdb copy is limited to in-frame clones, with some not included. The data show 110,000 or so clones, with roughly three fifths seen just once and about 3.7% held by the top ten. Sequenced material: CD4+ T cells sorted from blood, taken at week 24, from a patient treated with tofacitinib. The receptors originated from a human donor with alopecia areata.

The chain joins TRBV29-1 to TRBJ1-1, with a tentative D call TRBD1 (6 bases). V gave up 3 bases and J gave up 0 bases, with 14 bases separating them. Germline loops: CDR1 SQVTM, CDR2 ANQGSEA. This CDR3 is built from 15 residues. The CDR3 DNA reads as TGCAGCGTTGAGAGAGGGGGGATGGTGAACACTGAAGCTTTCTTT. It is translated as CSVERGGMVNTEAFF.

This clone was observed a few times. The rearrangement links TRBV27 to TRBJ1-6, with 7 bases fitting TRBD1. The germline V gene has CDR1 MNHEY and CDR2 SMNVEV (reference sequence). There are 16 residues in the CDR3. J was trimmed by 7 bases and V by 4 bases; bases with no gene match: 10. CDR3 sequence (DNA): TGTGCCAGCAGTTCGATCCCGACAGGGCGCAATTCACCCCTCCACTTT. The encoded protein is CASSSIPTGRNSPLHF.

This clone was seen only a few times. V usage is TRBV30 and J usage is TRBJ1-1; unclear D gene. CDR3 length: 13 amino acids. In germline, CDR1 is GTSNPN, CDR2 SVGIG (reference sequence). Trimming removed 1 base from V and 2 bases from J, with 8 bases in between. For the CDR3, the DNA is TGTGCCTGGAGTGGACAAATTAACACTGAAGCTTTCTTT. Protein product: CAWSGQINTEAFF.

This clone has only a few counts. This sequence joins TRBV5-1 and TRBJ1-1; possibly TRBD1 for D (6 bases). V lost 4 bases, J lost 3 bases, and 19 bases lay in between. CDR1 and CDR2 (germline): SGHRS, YFSETQ. The length of the CDR3 is 16 residues. DNA of the CDR3: TGCGCCAGCAGCCCAGCTTCTGGGGGCGGCGACACTGAAGCTTTCTTT. Translating gives CASSPASGGGDTEAFF.

This clone turned up a few times. The rearrangement joins TRBV7-9 to TRBJ2-7, with D perhaps given as TRBD1 or TRBD2 (6 bases each). Germline CDR1 and CDR2: SEHNR and FQNEAQ (reference sequence). The CDR3 is 13 residues long. The V gene lost 3 bases and the J gene lost 8 bases, with 14 bases spanning the gap. The DNA of the CDR3 is TGTGCCAGCAGCTTCGCAGAGGGGGGTAAGCAGTACTTC. As protein: CASSFAEGGKQYF.

The rearrangement joins TRBV27 to TRBJ2-5, with a possible D match to TRBD2 (7 bases). Germline CDR1 MNHEY, CDR2 SMNVEV (reference sequence). V was cut by 3 bases and J by 5 bases, with 10 bases left in between. This CDR3 contains 13 residues. The DNA for the CDR3 is TGTGCCAGCAGTTTCAAGGGGGGGGAGACCCAGTACTTC. Its protein product is CASSFKGGETQYF.

The gene calls are TRBV6-5 and TRBJ2-5; 7 bases match TRBD1. This CDR3 comprises 15 residues. The V gene end was trimmed by 5 bases and the J gene end by 1 base; junction bases not matched to a gene: 7. From germline, CDR1 is MNHEY and CDR2 SVGAGI. This chain's CDR3 is CASSKRPGGQETQYF. As DNA, the CDR3 is TGTGCCAGCAGTAAACGACCAGGGGGCCAAGAGACCCAGTACTTC.

CDR3 sequence: CASSLPGELFF. CDR3 DNA sequence: TGTGCCAGCAGCCTCCCCGGGGAGCTGTTTTTT. The rearrangement uses TRBV11-2 and TRBJ2-2; D uncertain. Trimming shortened V by 5 bases and J by 6 bases, and 4 bases separated the two germline ends. This CDR3 comprises 11 residues. Per germline, CDR1 SGHAT and CDR2 FQNNGV.

This sequence joins TRBV29-1 and TRBJ1-2, with D uncertain. This CDR3 contains 9 residues. V was shortened by 3 bases and J by 8 bases, with 4 bases between the two germline ends. Germline CDR1 is SQVTM and CDR2 is ANQGSEA. In DNA form, the CDR3 reads TGCAGCGTTGACAACGGCTACACCTTC. Translated: CSVDNGYTF.

This chain links TRBV5-1 with TRBJ2-3; D is unresolved. The germline V gene encodes CDR1 SGHRS and CDR2 YFSETQ. This CDR3 has 12 amino acids. Trimming took 4 bases from V and 5 from J, leaving 8 bases between them. This chain's CDR3 is CASSTELDTQYF. The CDR3 nucleotides read TGCGCCAGCAGCACAGAACTAGATACGCAGTATTTT.

J is TRBJ2-1 and V is TRBV5-6; 9 bases are shared with TRBD1. The V and J ends lost 4 bases and 7 bases, in that order; junction bases with no gene match: 0. Germline CDR1 SGHDT, CDR2 YYEEEE. There are 12 residues in the CDR3. CDR3 in DNA: TGTGCCAGCAGCGGACAGGGGAATGAGCAGTTCTTC. Amino acids: CASSGQGNEQFF.

The chain is built from TRBV5-1 and TRBJ2-5; D ambiguous. V lost 2 bases, J lost 5 bases, and 10 bases lay in between. Germline V gene lookup returns CDR1 SGHRS and CDR2 YFSETQ. This CDR3 spans 13 amino acids. The CDR3 reads CASSLVDGETQYF. The DNA for the CDR3 is TGCGCCAGCAGCTTAGTAGATGGTGAGACCCAGTACTTC.

As concerns this clone: Its ends do not fully match the called genes, so a read error is possible. This rearrangement joins TRBV5-4 to TRBJ2-5, with 9 bases matching TRBD2. There are 14 residues in the CDR3. CDR1 is SGHNT, CDR2 YYREEE, per germline (reference sequence). The CDR3 loop reads CASSQGTSSGTQYF. DNA of the CDR3: TGCGCCAGCAGCCAAGGGACTAGCTCAGGGACCCAGTACTTC.

The CDR3 DNA reads as TGCAGCGTCATCTCTGGAAACACCATATATTTT. It translates to CSVISGNTIYF. This rearrangement joins TRBV29-1 to TRBJ1-3; no clear D gene. The CDR3 is 11 amino acids. Trimming took off 6 bases at V and 0 bases at J, with 3 bases between the two ends. Germline CDR1 reads SQVTM; CDR2 reads ANQGSEA.

The chain combines TRBV29-1 with TRBJ2-7; perhaps TRBD2 as D (5 bases). This CDR3 contains 11 residues. The germline gives CDR1 SQVTM, CDR2 ANQGSEA. Trimming removed 4 bases from V and 4 bases from J, with 8 bases in between. CDR3 nucleotide sequence: TGCAGCGTTGCATCGGGGTACGAGCAGTACTTC. Protein sequence: CSVASGYEQYF.

DNA for the CDR3: TGTGCCAGCAGTCTTACAGGGGGCGTTCAACACAATGAGCAGTTCTTC. It translates to CASSLTGGVQHNEQFF. The chain links TRBV25-1 to TRBJ2-1; 9 bases are shared with TRBD1. Trimming removed 5 bases from V and 5 bases from J; junction bases left unmatched: 10. The CDR3 has 16 residues. The germline CDR1 and CDR2 sequences are MGHDK and SYGVNS.

The CDR3 region has the DNA TGTGCCAGCAGTTTATCCTTCAGCTATGGCTACACCTTC. This codes for CASSLSFSYGYTF. The rearrangement uses TRBV28 and TRBJ1-2; D gene unclear. This CDR3 contains 13 residues. In germline, CDR1 is MDHEN, CDR2 SYDVKM. Trimming pared 1 base from V and 4 bases from J, leaving 7 bases between.

In its sample, this clone was seen once. This rearrangement joins TRBV6-1 to TRBJ2-5; 10 bases are a match to TRBD1. The germline CDR1 and CDR2 sequences are MNHNS and SASEGT. V dropped 3 bases and J dropped 2; count of bases not matched to a gene: 15. The CDR3 is 19 amino acids. This CDR3 reads CASSDLTGGDGYGQETQYF. CDR3 DNA: TGTGCCAGCAGTGATTTGACAGGGGGCGATGGTTATGGGCAAGAGACCCAGTACTTC.

The chain links TRBV7-2 to TRBJ2-5; D may correspond to TRBD1 or TRBD2 (6 bases each). Germline loops: CDR1 SGHTA, CDR2 FQGNSA. Trimming stripped 5 bases from V and 5 bases from J, with 21 bases between. The CDR3 sequence is 16 residues long. CDR3 protein: CASSLSGTRGLETQYF. CDR3 nucleotides: TGTGCCAGCAGCCTATCAGGGACCCGGGGGCTGGAGACCCAGTACTTC. Variable domain in full (rest from reference TRBV7-2 and TRBJ2-5): GAGVSQSPSNKVTEKGKDVELRCDPISGHTALYWYRQSLGQGLEFLIYFQGNSAPDKSGLPSDRFSAERTGGSVSTLTIQRTQQEDSAVYLCASSLSGTRGLETQYFGPGTRLLVL.

There are a few counts of this clone. V usage is TRBV2 and J usage is TRBJ2-3, with D uncertain. Germline CDR1 and CDR2: SNHLY and FYNNEI. The CDR3 has 12 residues. Trimming shortened V by 5 bases and J by 2 bases, and 5 bases separated the two germline ends. The CDR3 spells CASSYTTDTQYF. CDR3 DNA: TGTGCCAGCAGTTACACCACAGATACGCAGTATTTT. Drawing the rest from reference TRBV2 and TRBJ2-3, the complete variable domain is EPEVTQTPSHQVTQMGQEVILRCVPISNHLYFYWYRQILGQKVEFLVSFYNNEISEKSEIFDDQFSVERPDGSNFTLKIRSTKLEDSAMYFCASSYTTDTQYFGPGTRLTVL.

The genes are TRBV20-1 and TRBJ1-5; D call uncertain. The germline V and J ends were trimmed by 3 bases and 5 bases, with 5 bases remaining between them. CDR3 size: 11 residues. Looked up from germline, CDR1 is DFQATT and CDR2 is SNEGSKA (reference sequence). CDR3 nucleotide sequence: TGCAGTGCTAGGTACGATCAGCCCCAGCATTTT. Protein: CSARYDQPQHF.

The rearrangement joins TRBV6-5 to TRBJ1-5; 9 nucleotides align to TRBD1. The CDR3 is 14 amino acids. Trimming cost V 7 bases and J 2 bases; bases outside gene matches: 3. CDR1 is MNHEY and CDR2 is SVGAGI in the germline V gene. CDR3 loop: CASMRTGGNQPQHF. CDR3 nucleotides: TGTGCCAGCATGCGGACAGGGGGCAATCAGCCCCAGCATTTT.

The chain uses TRBV5-1 and TRBJ2-3; D not resolved. The length of the CDR3 is 12 residues. Germline loops: CDR1 SGHRS, CDR2 YFSETQ. Trimming removed 4 bases at V and 4 bases at J, with 7 bases between. This CDR3 is CASSPESDTQYF. The CDR3 nucleotides read TGCGCCAGCAGCCCAGAATCAGATACGCAGTATTTT.

This clone was picked up a small number of times. The genes are TRBV13 and TRBJ1-5, with D unresolved. CDR1 PRHDT and CDR2 FYEKMQ come from the germline V gene (reference sequence). The CDR3 is made up of 12 amino acids. V gave up 2 bases and J gave up 9 bases, with 8 bases separating them. CDR3 DNA sequence: TGTGCCAGCAGCTTAAGTCAAGGGCCCCAGCATTTT. It translates to CASSLSQGPQHF.